These 5 T cell receptor beta chains were sequenced from one sample in a study of T cells in Graves' hyperthyroidism and ophthalmopathy. The TCR beta CDR3 regions underwent amplification using RNA transcripts as the source. Initially, a first-round RT-PCR of the TCR CDR3 employed the HTBI primer set. TCRdb re-called the multiplex PCR reads through MiXCR, storing one row per CDR3 protein. The sample lists a few hundred thousand distinct CDR3 sequences, around a sixth occurring once. Sequencing was carried out using blood. Receptors were obtained from a woman aged 25 to 45 with Graves' hyperthyroidism.

This clonotype came up a few times. A read error is possible here, since a much larger clone lies one base away. The V call is TRBV2, the J call TRBJ2-1; unclear D gene. There are 15 residues in the CDR3. The germline V gene encodes CDR1 SNHLY and CDR2 FYNNEI. Between the trimmed V and J ends, which lost 2 bases and 6 bases, there was a span of 14 bases. The CDR3 loop is CASSEFAGACNEQFF. CDR3 in DNA: TGTGCCAGCAGTGAATTTGCTGGCGCCTGCAATGAGCAGTTCTTC. Supplemented by reference TRBV2 and TRBJ2-1, the full variable domain reads EPEVTQTPSHQVTQMGQEVILRCVPISNHLYFYWYRQILGQKVEFLVSFYNNEISEKSEIFDDQFSVERPDGSNFTLKIRSTKLEDSAMYFCASSEFAGACNEQFFGPGTRLTVL.

The V call is TRBV6-1, the J call TRBJ2-2, with D possibly being TRBD2 (5 bases). This CDR3 is built from 12 residues. The germline V and J ends were trimmed by 6 bases and 6 bases, with 8 bases remaining between them. Germline V gene sequence: CDR1 MNHNS, CDR2 SASEGT. The chain's CDR3 is CASSRGAGELFF. The DNA for the CDR3 is TGTGCCAGCAGCCGGGGAGCCGGGGAGCTGTTTTTT.

This clonotype was picked up a small number of times. The V gene is TRBV6-1, the J gene TRBJ2-1; D remains ambiguous. The CDR3 is 11 amino acids. The germline V gene has CDR1 MNHNS and CDR2 SASEGT. V lost 6 bases and J 7 bases, leaving 7 bases between the germline ends. CDR3 coding DNA: TGTGCCAGCAGAAGGAATAATGAGCAGTTCTTC. Translated: CASRRNNEQFF.

In this sample, this clonotype turned up many times. The chain joins TRBV12-3 or TRBV12-4 to TRBJ2-7, with 8 positions matching TRBD2. The CDR3 has 16 residues. V lost 5 bases and J lost 1; bases outside the gene matches: 10. As DNA, the CDR3 is TGTGCCAGCAGTCTGGCTAGCGGGCCCAGATCCTACGAGCAGTACTTC. Amino acids: CASSLASGPRSYEQYF.

For this clonotype: The junction departs from the called germline gene at one end, perhaps through a read error. The chain couples TRBV27 to TRBJ2-2, with D possibly TRBD2 on 5 matching bases. This CDR3 spans 16 amino acids. The germline gives CDR1 MNHEY, CDR2 SMNVEV (reference sequence). CDR3 sequence: CAGSFPGGLNTGELFF. The DNA of the CDR3 is TGTGCCGGCAGTTTCCCCGGAGGACTGAACACCGGGGAGCTGTTTTTT.